Below, 8 T cell receptor beta chains from the same sample are listed, as sequenced in a study of cytomegalovirus exposure and HLA in healthy donors. PCR involved 60 Vbeta and 13 Jbeta primers. Only in-frame clones appear in the TCRdb table, and some are missing; sequencing was by immunoSEQ multiplex PCR. This sample has some 80,000 clones, with over 9% found just once. The sample taken for sequencing was PBMCs. The receptors were gathered from a man aged 55 to 70 in good health and CMV-seropositive.

This chain joins TRBV19 and TRBJ2-3; 8 bases align to TRBD2. Trimming took 4 bases from V and 0 from J; bases not matched to a gene: 6. Germline V lookup: CDR1 LNHDA, CDR2 SQIVND (reference sequence). The CDR3 sequence is 16 residues long. Here the CDR3 reads CASSTFSGTSTDTQYF. The CDR3 DNA reads as TGTGCCAGTAGTACCTTTAGCGGGACTAGCACAGATACGCAGTATTTT.

The rearrangement uses TRBV6-5 and TRBJ1-5; 9 nucleotides match TRBD1. Unmatched junction bases numbered 6, after V lost 6 bases and J lost 9 bases. The CDR3 sequence is 13 residues long. In germline, CDR1 is MNHEY, CDR2 SVGAGI. The CDR3 DNA is TGTGCCAGCAGGGGACAGGGTTGGACGCCCCAGCATTTT. Protein sequence: CASRGQGWTPQHF.

In its sample, this clone was seen a few times. The chain joins TRBV2 to TRBJ2-5, with TRBD2 matching 7 bases. With V trimmed by 8 bases and J by 5 bases, 8 bases remained unmatched. Looked up from germline, CDR1 is SNHLY and CDR2 is FYNNEI. The CDR3 is 13 amino acids. CDR3 coding DNA: TGTGCCAGCCAGAGGGAGGGCATGGAGACCCAGTACTTC. It is translated as CASQREGMETQYF.

The gene calls are TRBV7-3 and TRBJ2-2; TRBD2 aligns across 13 bases. Germline values: CDR1 SGHTA, CDR2 FQGTGA. The CDR3 runs 17 residues. J gave up 5 bases and V 1 base, and 4 bases lay outside the gene matches. DNA for the CDR3: TGTGCCAGCAGCTTAAAAACTAGCGGGAGGGAGACCGGGGAGCTGTTTTTT. Translation: CASSLKTSGRETGELFF. The whole variable domain, remainder taken from reference TRBV7-3 and TRBJ2-2, is GAGVSQTPSNKVTEKGKYVELRCDPISGHTALYWYRQSLGQGPEFLIYFQGTGAADDSGLPNDRFFAVRPEGSVSTLKIQRTERGDSAVYLCASSLKTSGRETGELFFGEGSRLTVL.

This chain joins TRBV7-6 and TRBJ2-2; D perhaps matches TRBD2 (6 bases). From germline, CDR1 is SGHVS and CDR2 FNYEAQ. V lost 1 base to trimming and J lost 5 bases, with 11 bases between them. This CDR3 has 15 amino acids. The CDR3 coding sequence is TGTGCCAGCAGCTTAGTGGGGGGTATTACCGGGGAGCTGTTTTTT. Translation gives CASSLVGGITGELFF.

The chain combines TRBV2 with TRBJ2-2; a weak D match, TRBD2 (6 bases). The CDR3 is made up of 14 amino acids. The V gene's germline CDR1 is SNHLY and CDR2 FYNNEI. Trimming shortened V by 6 bases and J by 4 bases, and 12 bases separated the two germline ends. The CDR3 bases are TGTGCCAGCAGGCCCGTGGGGGGCACCGGGGAGCTGTTTTTT. It codes for CASRPVGGTGELFF.

The gene calls are TRBV30 and TRBJ2-7; possibly TRBD1 for D (6 bases). CDR1 GTSNPN and CDR2 SVGIG come from the germline V gene (reference sequence). There are 13 residues in the CDR3. Trimming shortened V by 2 bases and J by 0 bases, and 8 bases separated the two germline ends. This CDR3 is CAWSSGVSYEQYF. The CDR3 DNA reads as TGTGCCTGGAGTTCAGGGGTCTCCTACGAGCAGTACTTC.

Only a few counts were recorded for this clone. J is TRBJ2-3 and V is TRBV9; no firm D call. The germline V gene encodes CDR1 SGDLS and CDR2 YYNGEE. V lost 4 bases and J lost 0, with 12 bases in between. CDR3 length equals 15 residues. The CDR3 reads CASSINWYSTDTQYF. The DNA of the CDR3 is TGTGCCAGCAGCATTAACTGGTATAGCACAGATACGCAGTATTTT.